The clone carrying this TCR beta chain was recorded at least ten times. Its antigen is not known. This sample was taken from a study of blood T cells in healthy people across ages. Next came a second PCR, run for about 7 to 11 cycles, which used a sample-barcoded 5' primer along with a J-beta primer mix. TCRdb called the 5' RACE reads again in MiXCR, with one record for every CDR3 protein. Here the sample spans about 510,000 distinct CDR3 sequences, 27% being singletons. Study-wide points: Any changes in expanded clonotypes were possibly confounded, as donor CMV status remained unknown.

V lost 6 bases and J 0 bases, leaving 21 bases between the germline ends. The CDR3 extends over 17 amino acids. Per germline, CDR1 SNHLY and CDR2 FYNNEI. Per individual sample, total RNA of at least 6 micrograms was extracted. These same data were also listed under a study on T cells of mothers and their children. That report adds: M1S, a second-PCR primer, added sample barcodes and 2-4 random nucleotides.

The rearrangement joins TRBV2 to TRBJ2-7; D gene unclear. The clonotype originates from a boy younger than 10 in good health. Material for sequencing was blood. The CDR3 sequence: CASRGSDWATFSYEQYF. CDR3 DNA sequence: TGTGCCAGCAGGGGATCTGACTGGGCGACCTTCTCCTACGAGCAGTACTTC.